Listed below are T cell receptor beta chains from one sample, sequenced in a study of vaccination effects on CD4 cells after COVID-19. Assay used: immunoSEQ multiplex PCR; TCRdb lists only in-frame clones, some missing. The sample yields tens of thousands of clones, about 70% seen once. Their cognate antigens are unknown. The sample was CD4+ T cells from PBMCs cultured with HCoV-NL63 spike peptides, taken before COVID-19 vaccination. These receptors were taken from a human donor who received a COVID-19 vaccine. CDR3s leave out the opening cysteine and the closing phenylalanine or tryptophan.

cdr3_length j_call v_call cdr3_aa
15 TRBJ2-2 TRBV7-3 ASSPRPGPFNTGELF
12 TRBJ2-3 TRBV3-1/TRBV3-2 ASSPLRSTDTQY
12 TRBJ1-1 TRBV6-6 ASIIQGRVTEAF
14 TRBJ1-1 TRBV28 ASRSPGTGAGTEAF
13 TRBJ2-5 TRBV6-5 ASSYKTVNQETQY
14 TRBJ1-6 TRBV6-5 ASSYSVQTYNSPLH
12 TRBJ2-1 TRBV5-1 ASSGRTGGNEQF
13 TRBJ1-4 TRBV7-2 ASSLDPGANEKLF
14 TRBJ1-2 TRBV7-9 ASSLGHLFSSYGYT
15 TRBJ2-3 TRBV24-1 ATSDQGREGWTDTQY